These T cell receptor beta chains were read from a single sample in a study of CD8 T cells in ankylosing spondylitis. TCRdb ran MiXCR on the 5' RACE reads and lists one entry per CDR3 protein. This table holds some 87,000 distinct CDR3 sequences, about 8.8% found once. Sample: blood, either unsorted or a sorted T cell fraction (not recorded which). The receptors derive from a male donor with ankylosing spondylitis or in good health (not recorded which). The CDR3 runs from the conserved cysteine through the conserved F or W. The D gene is left open where the match is weak. Size is stated for part of the rows, as once, few or many counts, or as a class when the clone is expanded.

V gene: TRBV12-3/TRBV12-4; D gene: -; clone size: many; J gene: TRBJ2-3; CDR3 DNA: TGTGCCAGCAGTCGAGGGGAGACAGATACGCAGTATTTT; CDR3 protein: CASSRGETDTQYF
V gene: TRBV4-1; D gene: -; clone size: few; J gene: TRBJ2-3; CDR3 DNA: TGCGCCAGCAGCCTAGGGGTCCCGAATGCGGATACGCAGTATTTT; CDR3 protein: CASSLGVPNADTQYF
V gene: TRBV24-1; D gene: -; clone size: few; J gene: TRBJ2-7; CDR3 DNA: TGTGCCACCAGTGACAGGGGTTACGAGCAGTACTTC; CDR3 protein: CATSDRGYEQYF
V gene: TRBV7-2; D gene: -; clone size: -; J gene: TRBJ1-1; CDR3 DNA: TGTGCCAGCAGCTTCGGGGGTATGACTGAAGCTTTCTTT; CDR3 protein: CASSFGGMTEAFF
V gene: TRBV5-1; D gene: -; clone size: medium-sized; J gene: TRBJ1-1; CDR3 DNA: TGCGCCAGCAGCACTTCCGGGAGCATGAACACTGAAGCTTTCTTT; CDR3 protein: CASSTSGSMNTEAFF
V gene: TRBV5-1; D gene: -; clone size: many; J gene: TRBJ2-2; CDR3 DNA: TGCGCCAGCAGCTTCCAGGGAGGCACCGGGGAGCTGTTTTTT; CDR3 protein: CASSFQGGTGELFF
V gene: TRBV20-1; D gene: -; clone size: many; J gene: TRBJ2-3; CDR3 DNA: TGCAGTGCTAGCAAGGTCCCAGGCTTTTCAGATACGCAGTATTTT; CDR3 protein: CSASKVPGFSDTQYF
V gene: TRBV10-3; D gene: -; clone size: many; J gene: TRBJ1-2; CDR3 DNA: TGTGCCATCAGTGAAGGGCCGACCAAAGGTGCCCGAACATATGGCTACACCTTC; CDR3 protein: CAISEGPTKGARTYGYTF
V gene: TRBV4-2; D gene: TRBD2; clone size: many; J gene: TRBJ2-3; CDR3 DNA: TGTGCCAGCAGCCAAATTAGCGGGGGGAGTGATACGCAGTATTTT; CDR3 protein: CASSQISGGSDTQYF
V gene: TRBV5-1; D gene: -; clone size: many; J gene: TRBJ2-3; CDR3 DNA: TGCGCCAGCAGCTTAGTTGTGGGGCGATACACAGATACGCAGTATTTT; CDR3 protein: CASSLVVGRYTDTQYF
V gene: TRBV7-9; D gene: TRBD1; clone size: -; J gene: TRBJ1-3; CDR3 DNA: TGTGCCAGCAGCTTGGAGGGGGCGCAGACCATATATTTT; CDR3 protein: CASSLEGAQTIYF
V gene: TRBV28; D gene: TRBD1; clone size: many; J gene: TRBJ1-2; CDR3 DNA: TGTGCCAGCAGGTCCGGACAGGTACGGGGCTACACCTTC; CDR3 protein: CASRSGQVRGYTF
V gene: TRBV27; D gene: -; clone size: many; J gene: TRBJ2-7; CDR3 DNA: TGTGCCAGCAGTTTAAAGGGCATCGGCGACGAGCAGTACTTC; CDR3 protein: CASSLKGIGDEQYF
V gene: TRBV10-3; D gene: TRBD1; clone size: -; J gene: TRBJ2-7; CDR3 DNA: TGTGCCACCGAGTGGGGGACAGGGGAGCAGTACTTC; CDR3 protein: CATEWGTGEQYF
V gene: TRBV7-2; D gene: -; clone size: few; J gene: TRBJ2-3; CDR3 DNA: TGTGCCAGCGGGCGGGACCCAAGCACAGATACGCAGTATTTT; CDR3 protein: CASGRDPSTDTQYF
V gene: TRBV5-4; D gene: -; clone size: -; J gene: TRBJ2-3; CDR3 DNA: TGTGCCAGCAGTCTTAAAGGGACCCAAAGCACAGATACGCAGTATTTT; CDR3 protein: CASSLKGTQSTDTQYF
V gene: TRBV12-3/TRBV12-4; D gene: -; clone size: many; J gene: TRBJ2-7; CDR3 DNA: TGTGCCAGCAGTCCCTCGGCGGGGTTGATATTTGAGCAGTACTTC; CDR3 protein: CASSPSAGLIFEQYF
V gene: TRBV5-5; D gene: -; clone size: many; J gene: TRBJ2-4; CDR3 DNA: TGTGCCAGCAGCGCCACGGACTGGAGGGACATTCAGTACTTC; CDR3 protein: CASSATDWRDIQYF
V gene: TRBV5-1; D gene: -; clone size: many; J gene: TRBJ2-1; CDR3 DNA: TGCGCCAGCAGGGGCAGGGGGGACGAGCAGTTCTTC; CDR3 protein: CASRGRGDEQFF
V gene: TRBV12-3/TRBV12-4; D gene: TRBD1; clone size: many; J gene: TRBJ2-7; CDR3 DNA: TGTGCCAGCATGGGAGAGGGGGCCTCCTACGAGCAGTACTTC; CDR3 protein: CASMGEGASYEQYF